The 4 T cell receptor beta chains in this list originate from one sample, sequenced in a study of blood T cell repertoires in COVID-19. The repertoire was sequenced with immunoSEQ multiplex PCR; TCRdb's copy has only in-frame clones and lacks some. The sample carries roughly 170,000 clones, around four fifths recorded once. Sequences were obtained from PBMCs or T cells enriched from blood (not recorded which). These receptors all come from a woman between 50 and 59 years old who had recovered from COVID-19.

V and J are TRBV10-3 and TRBJ1-1, with D unresolved. The V and J ends lost 3 bases and 4 bases respectively, with 3 bases between them. CDR1 and CDR2 from the germline V gene are ENHRY and SYGVKD. CDR3 length equals 11 residues. This CDR3 reads CAISDITEAFF. The CDR3 DNA reads as TGTGCCATCAGTGATATCACTGAAGCTTTCTTT.

V gene TRBV27 combines with J gene TRBJ2-5; 9 bases fit TRBD1. Germline CDR1 and CDR2: MNHEY and SMNVEV (reference sequence). With 6 bases clipped from V and 5 bases from J, the junction kept 7 bases outside the gene matches. The CDR3 consists of 14 residues. In nucleotides, the CDR3 is TGTGCCAGCAGGTGGACAGGGGCGCAGGAGACCCAGTACTTC. It specifies CASRWTGAQETQYF.

This clone was observed at least ten times. Other DNA sequences in this sample translate to the same CDR3. The CDR3 bases are TGTGCCAGCAGCGTAGCGGGTAGCGGGAGTTACAATGAGCAGTTCTTC. Its protein product is CASSVAGSGSYNEQFF. This chain links TRBV9 with TRBJ2-1; 9 bases map to TRBD2. V was clipped by 0 bases and J by 4 bases; unmatched bases: 5. From germline, CDR1 is SGDLS and CDR2 YYNGEE. The CDR3 runs 16 residues.

The chain has TRBV3-1 (or the pseudogene TRBV3-2) and TRBJ2-5, with D possibly being TRBD2 (5 bases). Germline assignment: CDR1 LGHDT and CDR2 YNNKEL (reference sequence). CDR3 length equals 14 residues. Trimming shortened V by 1 base and J by 4 bases, and 10 bases separated the two germline ends. Here the CDR3 DNA reads TGTGCCAGCAGCCAAGGTCGAGGAGGAGAGACCCAGTACTTC. Amino acid sequence: CASSQGRGGETQYF.